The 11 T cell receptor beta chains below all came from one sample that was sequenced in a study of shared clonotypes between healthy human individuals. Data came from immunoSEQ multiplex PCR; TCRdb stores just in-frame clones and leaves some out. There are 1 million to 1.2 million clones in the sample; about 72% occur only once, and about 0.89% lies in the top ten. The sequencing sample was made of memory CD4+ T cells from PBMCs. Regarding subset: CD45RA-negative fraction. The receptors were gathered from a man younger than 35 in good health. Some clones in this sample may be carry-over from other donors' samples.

The CDR3 nucleotides are TGTGCCAGCAGCTTGACAGGGGCTAATGAAAAACTGTTTTTT. This codes for CASSLTGANEKLFF. V is TRBV5-4 and J is TRBJ1-4; 7 bases map to TRBD1. This CDR3 is built from 14 residues. The germline V gene has CDR1 SGHNT and CDR2 YYREEE (reference sequence). V dropped 1 base and J dropped 3; count of bases not matched to a gene: 0.

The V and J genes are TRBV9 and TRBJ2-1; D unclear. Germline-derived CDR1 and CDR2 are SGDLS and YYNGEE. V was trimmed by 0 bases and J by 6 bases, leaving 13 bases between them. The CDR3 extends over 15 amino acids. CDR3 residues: CASSVARPWGNEQFF. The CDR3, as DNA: TGTGCCAGCAGCGTAGCTCGGCCCTGGGGCAATGAGCAGTTCTTC.

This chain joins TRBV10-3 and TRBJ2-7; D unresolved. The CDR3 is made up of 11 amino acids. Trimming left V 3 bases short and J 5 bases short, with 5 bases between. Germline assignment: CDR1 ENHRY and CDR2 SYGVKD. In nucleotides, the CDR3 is TGTGCCATCAGTGATATGGACGAGCAGTACTTC. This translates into CAISDMDEQYF.

The CDR3, as DNA: TGTGCCAGCAGCCCGGGACAGCTCCCTATTAACACTGAAGCTTTCTTT. Translating gives CASSPGQLPINTEAFF. The chain uses TRBV11-2 and TRBJ1-1, with 7 bases matching TRBD1. Germline assignment: CDR1 SGHAT and CDR2 FQNNGV. The CDR3 sequence is 16 residues long. Trimming cost V 5 bases and J 2 bases; bases outside gene matches: 11.

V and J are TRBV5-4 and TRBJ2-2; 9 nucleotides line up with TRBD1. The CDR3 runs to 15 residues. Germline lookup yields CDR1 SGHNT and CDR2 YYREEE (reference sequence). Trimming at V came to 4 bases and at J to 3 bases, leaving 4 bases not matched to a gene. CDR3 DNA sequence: TGTGCCAGCAGCCCACGGACAGGGGACACCGGGGAGCTGTTTTTT. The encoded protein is CASSPRTGDTGELFF.

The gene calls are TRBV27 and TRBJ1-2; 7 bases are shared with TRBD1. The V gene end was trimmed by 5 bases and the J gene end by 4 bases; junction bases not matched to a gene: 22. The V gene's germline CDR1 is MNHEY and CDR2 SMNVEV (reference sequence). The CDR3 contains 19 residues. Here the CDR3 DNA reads TGTGCCAGCAGTCCAATCCCACTTCAGGAGGGGGCCAGCGGCTATGGCTACACCTTC. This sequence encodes CASSPIPLQEGASGYGYTF.

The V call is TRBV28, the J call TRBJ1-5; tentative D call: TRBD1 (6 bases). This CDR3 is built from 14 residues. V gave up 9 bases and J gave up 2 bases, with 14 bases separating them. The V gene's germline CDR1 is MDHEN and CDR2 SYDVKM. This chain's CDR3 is CASKFAGGNQPQHF. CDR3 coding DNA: TGTGCCAGTAAGTTTGCAGGGGGCAATCAGCCCCAGCATTTT.

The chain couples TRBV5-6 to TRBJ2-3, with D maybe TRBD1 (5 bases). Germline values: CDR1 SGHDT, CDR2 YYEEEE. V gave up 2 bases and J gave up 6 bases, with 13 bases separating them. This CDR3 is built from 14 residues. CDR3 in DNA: TGTGCCAGCAGCTTTGGGGCGTCTGGGGATACGCAGTATTTT. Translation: CASSFGASGDTQYF.

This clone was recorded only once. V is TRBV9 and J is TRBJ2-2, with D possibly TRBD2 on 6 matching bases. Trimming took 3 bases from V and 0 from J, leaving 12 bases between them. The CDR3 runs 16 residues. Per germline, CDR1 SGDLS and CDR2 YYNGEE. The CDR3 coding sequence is TGTGCCAGCAGCGCCCAGCTAGCGACGAACACCGGGGAGCTGTTTTTT. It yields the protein CASSAQLATNTGELFF.

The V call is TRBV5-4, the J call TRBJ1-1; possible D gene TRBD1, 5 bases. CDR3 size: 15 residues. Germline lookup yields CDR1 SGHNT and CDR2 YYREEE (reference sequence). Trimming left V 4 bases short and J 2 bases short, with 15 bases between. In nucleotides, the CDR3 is TGTGCCAGCAGCGCCGCGGGGCGGCTCAACACTGAAGCTTTCTTT. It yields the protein CASSAAGRLNTEAFF.

This CDR3 is CASSPSMDGGGIGGYTF. CDR3 sequence (DNA): TGTGCCAGCTCACCATCAATGGATGGTGGGGGAATTGGGGGCTACACCTTC. The chain links TRBV18 to TRBJ1-2, with D maybe TRBD1 (5 bases). The V end lost 2 bases, the J end lost 8 bases, and 24 bases lay between the germline ends. This CDR3 has 17 amino acids. The V gene's germline CDR1 is KGHSH and CDR2 LQKENI.